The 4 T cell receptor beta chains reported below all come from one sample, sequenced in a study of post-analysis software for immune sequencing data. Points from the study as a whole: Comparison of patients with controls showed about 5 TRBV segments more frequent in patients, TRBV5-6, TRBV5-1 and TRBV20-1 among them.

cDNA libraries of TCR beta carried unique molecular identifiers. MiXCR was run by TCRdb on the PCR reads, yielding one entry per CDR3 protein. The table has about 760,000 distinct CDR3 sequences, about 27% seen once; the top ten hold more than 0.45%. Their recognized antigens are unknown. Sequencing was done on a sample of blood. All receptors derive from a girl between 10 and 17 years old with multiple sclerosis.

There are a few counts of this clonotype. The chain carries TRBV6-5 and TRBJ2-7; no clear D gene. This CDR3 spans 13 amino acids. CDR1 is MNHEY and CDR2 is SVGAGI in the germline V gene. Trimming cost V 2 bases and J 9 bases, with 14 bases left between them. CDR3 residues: CASSYGSNFVQYF. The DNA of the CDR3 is TGTGCCAGCAGTTACGGGTCTAACTTTGTGCAGTACTTC.

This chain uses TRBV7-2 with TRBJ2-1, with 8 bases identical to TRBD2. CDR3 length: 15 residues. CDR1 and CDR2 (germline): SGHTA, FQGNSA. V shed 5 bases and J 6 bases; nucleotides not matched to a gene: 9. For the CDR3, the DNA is TGTGCCAGCAGCCTCGCCCGGGGGGGGTTCAATGAGCAGTTCTTC. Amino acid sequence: CASSLARGGFNEQFF.

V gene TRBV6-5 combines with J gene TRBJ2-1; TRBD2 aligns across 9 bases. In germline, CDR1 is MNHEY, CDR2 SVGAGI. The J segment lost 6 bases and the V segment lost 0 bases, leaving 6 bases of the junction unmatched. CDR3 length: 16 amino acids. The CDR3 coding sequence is TGTGCCAGCAGTTACTCGATTAGCGGGGGTGCCAATGAGCAGTTCTTC. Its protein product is CASSYSISGGANEQFF.

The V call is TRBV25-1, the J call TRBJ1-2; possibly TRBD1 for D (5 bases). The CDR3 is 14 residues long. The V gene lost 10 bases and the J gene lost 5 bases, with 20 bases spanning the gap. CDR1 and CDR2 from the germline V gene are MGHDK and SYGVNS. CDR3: CATTPRDRPYGYTF. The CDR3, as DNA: TGTGCCACTACCCCTAGGGACCGACCATATGGCTACACCTTC.